The 12 T cell receptor beta chains in this list originate from one sample, sequenced in a study of T-cell memory formation after mild COVID-19. MiXCR, run by TCRdb on the 5' RACE reads, gives a single entry per CDR3 protein. The sample carries 200,000 or so distinct CDR3 sequences, approximately 16% recorded once. The sequencing sample was made of PBMCs or a T cell subset sorted from them (not recorded which). These receptors came from an adult woman who had mild COVID-19 (a few samples of this study predate the infection). Cell type and time point are not known.

This clonotype was observed a few times. The CDR3 bases are TGCAGTGCTAGAAATCCGACAGATACGCAGTATTTT. It is translated as CSARNPTDTQYF. V is TRBV20-1 and J is TRBJ2-3; D unclear. V gave up 2 bases and J gave up 3 bases, with 6 bases separating them. CDR1 is DFQATT, CDR2 SNEGSKA, per germline (reference sequence). The CDR3 runs to 12 residues.

This clonotype was counted at least ten times. The rearrangement joins TRBV7-2 to TRBJ2-3; D remains ambiguous. This CDR3 comprises 12 residues. V dropped 3 bases and J dropped 2 bases, with 3 bases sitting between them. Germline CDR1 SGHTA, CDR2 FQGNSA. Here the CDR3 DNA reads TGTGCCAGCAGCTTCTTCACAGATACGCAGTATTTT. Translation: CASSFFTDTQYF.

The J gene is TRBJ2-7, the V gene TRBV7-2; 7 bases map to TRBD1. The CDR3 runs 15 residues. V gave up 1 base and J gave up 7 bases; unmatched junction bases: 10. From germline, CDR1 is SGHTA and CDR2 FQGNSA. The CDR3 DNA follows: TGTGCCAGCAGCTTAGGTCCCACAGGGGCGATAGAGCAGTACTTC. The encoded protein is CASSLGPTGAIEQYF.

The rearrangement joins TRBV7-9 to TRBJ2-2; 7 bases match TRBD1. This CDR3 region has 18 residues. The V gene end was trimmed by 5 bases and the J gene end by 3 bases; junction bases not matched to a gene: 15. Germline loops: CDR1 SEHNR, CDR2 FQNEAQ (reference sequence). The CDR3 DNA is TGTGCCAGCAGCGGTCCTCAGAACAGGGGTCTGGACACCGGGGAGCTGTTTTTT. This translates into CASSGPQNRGLDTGELFF.

This sequence joins TRBV5-4 and TRBJ2-1, with 7 bases identical to TRBD2. V lost 4 bases to trimming and J lost 3 bases; unmatched junction nucleotides: 10. CDR3 size: 16 residues. Germline V gene data show CDR1 as SGHNT and CDR2 as YYREEE (reference sequence). The CDR3 DNA reads as TGTGCCAGCAGCACCCCTGGCGGGAGCTTCTACAATGAGCAGTTCTTC. Protein sequence: CASSTPGGSFYNEQFF.

This clonotype was seen more than once but under ten times. DNA of the CDR3: TGCGCCAGCAGCTTGGGATTACAGACAGGGGGCTCCTACGAGCAGTACTTC. Translation gives CASSLGLQTGGSYEQYF. The chain joins TRBV5-1 to TRBJ2-7, with 9 bases lining up with TRBD1. With 0 bases clipped from V and 0 bases from J, the junction kept 7 bases outside the gene matches. CDR1 and CDR2 from the germline V gene are SGHRS and YFSETQ. This CDR3 has 17 residues.

V is TRBV5-1 and J is TRBJ1-1, with unresolved D. Per germline, CDR1 SGHRS and CDR2 YFSETQ. V was trimmed by 4 bases and J by 0 bases, leaving 13 bases between them. The CDR3 loop spans 15 amino acids. The CDR3 nucleotides read TGCGCCAGCAGCCCCACCACAAGCATGAACACTGAAGCTTTCTTT. It translates to CASSPTTSMNTEAFF.

This clonotype has more than one count but fewer than ten. The V call is TRBV3-1, the J call TRBJ2-5; D gene uncertain. This CDR3 comprises 13 residues. Trimming shortened V by 7 bases and J by 5 bases, and 14 bases separated the two germline ends. Germline-derived CDR1 and CDR2 are LGHDT and YNNKEL (reference sequence). The CDR3 region is CASIKGPGETQYF. The CDR3 bases are TGTGCCAGCATCAAAGGCCCCGGGGAGACCCAGTACTTC.

This clonotype appeared a few times. The CDR3: CSASGGLAAQGGGTDTQYF. CDR3 coding DNA: TGCAGTGCCAGTGGGGGACTAGCGGCCCAGGGAGGGGGCACAGATACGCAGTATTTT. The V gene is TRBV20-1, the J gene TRBJ2-3; 11 bases are shared with TRBD2. CDR3 size: 19 residues. Per the germline V gene, CDR1 is DFQATT and CDR2 is SNEGSKA (reference sequence). With 6 bases clipped from V and 1 base from J, the junction kept 18 bases outside the gene matches.

The chain carries TRBV29-1 and TRBJ2-7; 9 nucleotides align to TRBD1. The CDR3 contains 13 residues. With 3 bases clipped from V and 5 bases from J, the junction kept 5 bases outside the gene matches. Per germline, CDR1 SQVTM and CDR2 ANQGSEA. DNA of the CDR3: TGCAGCGTTGAGCCTGACAGGGGGAACGAGCAGTACTTC. Translated, it gives CSVEPDRGNEQYF.

The chain uses TRBV19 and TRBJ1-6, with 9 bases aligning to TRBD1. Per germline, CDR1 LNHDA and CDR2 SQIVND (reference sequence). The trim removed 5 bases at V and 7 bases at J, leaving 9 bases unmatched. The CDR3 runs to 16 residues. The chain's CDR3 is CASSLLQGARNSPLHF. The CDR3 DNA sequence: TGTGCCAGTAGTTTACTACAGGGGGCAAGGAATTCACCCCTCCACTTT.

The table lists this clonotype with a few counts. The chain joins TRBV5-1 to TRBJ1-3; D uncertain. The V gene's germline CDR1 is SGHRS and CDR2 YFSETQ. Trimming removed 0 bases at V and 2 bases at J, with 6 bases between. The CDR3 totals 14 residues. CDR3 DNA sequence: TGCGCCAGCAGCTTGGGAGATCCTGGAAACACCATATATTTT. This gives the protein CASSLGDPGNTIYF.